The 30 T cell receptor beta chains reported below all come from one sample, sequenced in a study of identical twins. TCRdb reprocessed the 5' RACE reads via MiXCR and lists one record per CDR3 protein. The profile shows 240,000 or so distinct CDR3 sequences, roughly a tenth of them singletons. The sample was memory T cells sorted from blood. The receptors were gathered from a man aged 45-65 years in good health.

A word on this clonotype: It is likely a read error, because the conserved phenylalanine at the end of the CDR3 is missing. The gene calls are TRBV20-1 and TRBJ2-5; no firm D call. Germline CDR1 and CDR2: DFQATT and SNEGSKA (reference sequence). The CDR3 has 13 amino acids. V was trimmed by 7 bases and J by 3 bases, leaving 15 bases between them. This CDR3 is CSVRLVGEETQYS. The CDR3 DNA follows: TGCAGTGTCCGGTTGGTTGGGGAAGAGACCCAGTACTCC.

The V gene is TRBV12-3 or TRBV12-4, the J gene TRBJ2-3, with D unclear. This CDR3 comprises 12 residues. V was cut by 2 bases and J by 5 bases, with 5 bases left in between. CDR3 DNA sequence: TGTGCCAGCAGTTTATTCGGAGATACGCAGTATTTT. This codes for CASSLFGDTQYF.

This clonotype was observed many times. The CDR3 reads CSVALGSNQPQHF. Here the CDR3 DNA reads TGCAGCGTTGCGCTCGGTAGCAATCAGCCCCAGCATTTT. V usage is TRBV29-1 and J usage is TRBJ1-5, with unresolved D. The CDR3 has 13 amino acids. Per the germline V gene, CDR1 is SQVTM and CDR2 is ANQGSEA. The germline V and J ends were trimmed by 4 bases and 0 bases, with 7 bases remaining between them.

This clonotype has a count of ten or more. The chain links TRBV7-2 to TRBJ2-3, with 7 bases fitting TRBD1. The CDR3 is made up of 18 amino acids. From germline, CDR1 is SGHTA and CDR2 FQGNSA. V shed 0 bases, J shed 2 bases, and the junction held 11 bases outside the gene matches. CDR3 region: CASSLARHRGSITDTQYF. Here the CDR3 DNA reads TGTGCCAGCAGCTTAGCCCGACACAGGGGAAGTATCACAGATACGCAGTATTTT.

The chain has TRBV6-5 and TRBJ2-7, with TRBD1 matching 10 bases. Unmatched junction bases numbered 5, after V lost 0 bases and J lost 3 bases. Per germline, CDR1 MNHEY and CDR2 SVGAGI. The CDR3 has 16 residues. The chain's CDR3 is CASSYSRTGGGYEQYF. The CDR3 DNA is TGTGCCAGCAGTTACTCGCGGACAGGGGGGGGCTACGAGCAGTACTTC.

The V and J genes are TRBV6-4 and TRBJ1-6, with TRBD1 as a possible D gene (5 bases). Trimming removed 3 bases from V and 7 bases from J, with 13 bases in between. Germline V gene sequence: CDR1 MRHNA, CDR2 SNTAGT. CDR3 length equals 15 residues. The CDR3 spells CASSEGSGYNSPLHF. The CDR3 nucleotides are TGTGCCAGCAGTGAAGGGTCAGGGTACAATTCACCCCTCCACTTT.

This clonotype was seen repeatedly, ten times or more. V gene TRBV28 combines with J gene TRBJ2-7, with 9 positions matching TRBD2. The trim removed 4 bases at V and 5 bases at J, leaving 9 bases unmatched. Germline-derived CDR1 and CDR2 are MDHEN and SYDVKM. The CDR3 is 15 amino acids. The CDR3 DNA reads TGTGCCAGCAGTTCTTATAGCGGGAGACCCGACGAGCAGTACTTC. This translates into CASSSYSGRPDEQYF. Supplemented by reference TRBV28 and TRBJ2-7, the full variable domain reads DVKVTQSSRYLVKRTGEKVFLECVQDMDHENMFWYRQDPGLGLRLIYFSYDVKMKEKGDIPEGYSVSREKKERFSLILESASTNQTSMYLCASSSYSGRPDEQYFGPGTRLTVT.

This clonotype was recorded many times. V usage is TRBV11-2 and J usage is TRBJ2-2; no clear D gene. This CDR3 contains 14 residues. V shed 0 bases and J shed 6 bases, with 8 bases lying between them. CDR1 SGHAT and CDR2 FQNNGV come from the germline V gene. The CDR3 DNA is TGTGCCAGCAGCTTAGAGAGGTGGGCCGGGGAGCTGTTTTTT. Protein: CASSLERWAGELFF.

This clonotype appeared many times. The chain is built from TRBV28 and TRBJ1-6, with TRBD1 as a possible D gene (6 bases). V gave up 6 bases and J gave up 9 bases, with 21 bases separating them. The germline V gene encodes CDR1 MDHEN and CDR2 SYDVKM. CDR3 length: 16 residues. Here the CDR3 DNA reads TGTGCCAGCAGGTCCCCGCAGGTACTCAGGGGTTCACCCCTCCACTTT. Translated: CASRSPQVLRGSPLHF.

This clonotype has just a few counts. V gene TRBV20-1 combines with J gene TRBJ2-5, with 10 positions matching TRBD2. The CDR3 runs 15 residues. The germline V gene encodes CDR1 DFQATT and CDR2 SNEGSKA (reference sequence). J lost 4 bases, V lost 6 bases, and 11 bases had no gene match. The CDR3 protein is CSAAIAGGPVETQYF. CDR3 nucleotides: TGCAGTGCCGCGATAGCGGGGGGCCCGGTAGAGACCCAGTACTTC.

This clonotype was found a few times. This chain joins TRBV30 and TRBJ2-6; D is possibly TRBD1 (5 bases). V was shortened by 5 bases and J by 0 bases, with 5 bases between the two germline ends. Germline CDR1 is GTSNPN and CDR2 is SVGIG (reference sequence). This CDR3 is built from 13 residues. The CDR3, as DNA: TGTGCCTGGGACAGCTCTGGGGCCAACGTCCTGACTTTC. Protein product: CAWDSSGANVLTF.

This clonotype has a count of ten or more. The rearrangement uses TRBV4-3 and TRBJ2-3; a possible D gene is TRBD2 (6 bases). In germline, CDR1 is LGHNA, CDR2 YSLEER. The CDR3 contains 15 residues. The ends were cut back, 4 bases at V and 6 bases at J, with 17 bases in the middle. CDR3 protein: CASSRHRERVDTQYF. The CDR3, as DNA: TGCGCCAGCAGCCGACACCGGGAGAGGGTGGATACGCAGTATTTT.

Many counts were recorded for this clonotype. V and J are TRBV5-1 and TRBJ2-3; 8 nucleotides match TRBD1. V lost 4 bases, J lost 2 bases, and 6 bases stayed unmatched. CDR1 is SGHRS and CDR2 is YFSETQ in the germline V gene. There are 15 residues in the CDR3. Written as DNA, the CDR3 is TGCGCCAGCAGCCAGGACAGGGCCTCCACAGATACGCAGTATTTT. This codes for CASSQDRASTDTQYF.

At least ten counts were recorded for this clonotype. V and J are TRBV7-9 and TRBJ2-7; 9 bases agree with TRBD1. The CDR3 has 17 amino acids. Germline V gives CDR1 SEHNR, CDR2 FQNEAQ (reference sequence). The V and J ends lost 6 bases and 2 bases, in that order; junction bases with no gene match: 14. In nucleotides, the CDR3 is TGTGCCAGCAGTGTATCACTAGGGGGGGACAGGGCCTACGAGCAGTACTTC. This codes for CASSVSLGGDRAYEQYF. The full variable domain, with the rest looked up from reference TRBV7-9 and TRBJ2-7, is DTGVSQNPRHKITKRGQNVTFRCDPISEHNRLYWYRQTLGQGPEFLTYFQNEAQLEKSRLLSDRFSAERPKGSFSTLEIQRTEQGDSAMYLCASSVSLGGDRAYEQYFGPGTRLTVT.

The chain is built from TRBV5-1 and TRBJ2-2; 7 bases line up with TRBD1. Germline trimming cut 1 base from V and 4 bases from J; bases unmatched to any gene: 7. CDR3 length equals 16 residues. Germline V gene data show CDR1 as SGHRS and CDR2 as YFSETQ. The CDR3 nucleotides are TGCGCCAGCAGCTTGTTTCTCAGGGGGTCCACCGGGGAGCTGTTTTTT. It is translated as CASSLFLRGSTGELFF.

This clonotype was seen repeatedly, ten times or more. The chain's CDR3 is CATSDRFDGEQYF. The CDR3 nucleotides are TGTGCCACCAGTGATAGGTTTGATGGCGAGCAGTACTTC. The J gene is TRBJ2-7, the V gene TRBV24-1, with D unclear. CDR3 length equals 13 residues. V dropped 3 bases and J dropped 6 bases, with 11 bases sitting between them. CDR1 is KGHDR, CDR2 SFDVKD, per germline.

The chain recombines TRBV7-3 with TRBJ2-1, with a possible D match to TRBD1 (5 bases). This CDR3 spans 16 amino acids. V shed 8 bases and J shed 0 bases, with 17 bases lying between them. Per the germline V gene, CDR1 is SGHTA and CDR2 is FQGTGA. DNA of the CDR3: TGTGCCAGCGCTATTACTCAGGGAAACTCCTACAATGAGCAGTTCTTC. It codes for CASAITQGNSYNEQFF.

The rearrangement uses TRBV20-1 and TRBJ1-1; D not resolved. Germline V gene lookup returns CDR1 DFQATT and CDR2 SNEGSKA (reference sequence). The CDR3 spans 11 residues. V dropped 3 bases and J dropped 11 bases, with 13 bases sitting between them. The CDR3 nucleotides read TGCAGTGCTAGGCCCACGGACTGGGCTTTCTTT. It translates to CSARPTDWAFF.

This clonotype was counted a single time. CDR3 region: CASSLDRRDTGELFF. The CDR3 nucleotides read TGTGCCAGCAGCTTGGACAGGCGGGACACCGGGGAGCTGTTTTTT. This chain uses TRBV7-8 with TRBJ2-2; 7 bases align to TRBD1. With V trimmed by 3 bases and J by 3 bases, 4 bases remained unmatched. Germline lookup yields CDR1 SGHVS and CDR2 FQNEAQ. This CDR3 spans 15 amino acids.

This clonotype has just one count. Here the CDR3 reads CASSLVTCRFQETQYF. The CDR3 DNA reads TGTGCCAGCAGCTTAGTTACTTGCAGATTCCAAGAGACCCAGTACTTC. V usage is TRBV7-8 and J usage is TRBJ2-5; D is unresolved. Trimming took 1 base from V and 1 from J, leaving 13 bases between them. Germline CDR1 and CDR2: SGHVS and FQNEAQ. This CDR3 is built from 16 residues.

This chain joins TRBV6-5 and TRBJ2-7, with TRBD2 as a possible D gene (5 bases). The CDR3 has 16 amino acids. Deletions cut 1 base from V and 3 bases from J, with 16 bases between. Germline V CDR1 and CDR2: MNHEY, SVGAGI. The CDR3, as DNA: TGTGCCAGCAGTTACTATTCGGGAAAAACCTTCTACGAGCAGTACTTC. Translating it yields CASSYYSGKTFYEQYF.

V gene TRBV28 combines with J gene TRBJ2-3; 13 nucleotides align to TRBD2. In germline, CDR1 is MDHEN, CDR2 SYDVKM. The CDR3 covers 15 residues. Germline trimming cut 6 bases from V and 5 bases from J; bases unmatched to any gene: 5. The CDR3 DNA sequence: TGTGCCAGCAGCGGACTAGCGGGAGTAGGAGATACGCAGTATTTT. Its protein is CASSGLAGVGDTQYF. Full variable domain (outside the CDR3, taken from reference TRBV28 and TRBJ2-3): DVKVTQSSRYLVKRTGEKVFLECVQDMDHENMFWYRQDPGLGLRLIYFSYDVKMKEKGDIPEGYSVSREKKERFSLILESASTNQTSMYLCASSGLAGVGDTQYFGPGTRLTVL.

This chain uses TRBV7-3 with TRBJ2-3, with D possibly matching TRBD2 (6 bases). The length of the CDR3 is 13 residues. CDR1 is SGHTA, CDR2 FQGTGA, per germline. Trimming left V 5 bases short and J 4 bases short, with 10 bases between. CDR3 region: CASSGSSADTQYF. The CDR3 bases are TGTGCCAGCAGCGGATCTAGCGCAGATACGCAGTATTTT.

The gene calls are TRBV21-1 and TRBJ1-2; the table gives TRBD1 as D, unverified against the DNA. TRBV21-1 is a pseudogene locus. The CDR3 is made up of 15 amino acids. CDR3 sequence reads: CASSKGLTGNYGYTF. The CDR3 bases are TGTGCCAGCAGCAAAGGGCTGACAGGAAACTATGGCTACACCTTC.

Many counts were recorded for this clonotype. This CDR3 reads CASSVGLAGSTDTQYF. The CDR3, as DNA: TGCGCCAGCAGCGTGGGACTAGCGGGAAGCACAGATACGCAGTATTTT. The V call is TRBV5-1, the J call TRBJ2-3, with 13 bases that match TRBD2. Germline assignment: CDR1 SGHRS and CDR2 YFSETQ. This CDR3 region has 16 residues. The V segment lost 4 bases and the J segment 0 bases; nucleotides outside the gene matches: 2.

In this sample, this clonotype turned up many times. The chain's CDR3 is CASSQDPVTTYEQYF. In DNA, the CDR3 is TGCGCCAGCAGCCAAGATCCCGTCACAACCTACGAGCAGTACTTC. The chain employs TRBV4-3 and TRBJ2-7; D call uncertain. The CDR3 totals 15 residues. Looked up from germline, CDR1 is LGHNA and CDR2 is YSLEER. The V end lost 0 bases, the J end lost 2 bases, and 11 bases lay between the germline ends.

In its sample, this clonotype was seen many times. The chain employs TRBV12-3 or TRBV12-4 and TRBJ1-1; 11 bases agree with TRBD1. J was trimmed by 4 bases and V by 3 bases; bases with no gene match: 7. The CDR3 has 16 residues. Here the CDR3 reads CASSFEGTGGGTEAFF. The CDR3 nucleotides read TGTGCCAGCAGTTTTGAAGGGACAGGGGGTGGCACTGAAGCTTTCTTT.

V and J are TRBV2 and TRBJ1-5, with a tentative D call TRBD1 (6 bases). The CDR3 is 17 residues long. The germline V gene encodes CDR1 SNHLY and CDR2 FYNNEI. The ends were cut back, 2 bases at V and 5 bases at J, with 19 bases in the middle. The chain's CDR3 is CASSEFRGGRGDQPQHF. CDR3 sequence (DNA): TGTGCCAGCAGTGAATTTCGCGGGGGCCGTGGGGATCAGCCCCAGCATTTT. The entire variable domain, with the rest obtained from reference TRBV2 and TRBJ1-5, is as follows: EPEVTQTPSHQVTQMGQEVILRCVPISNHLYFYWYRQILGQKVEFLVSFYNNEISEKSEIFDDQFSVERPDGSNFTLKIRSTKLEDSAMYFCASSEFRGGRGDQPQHFGDGTRLSIL.

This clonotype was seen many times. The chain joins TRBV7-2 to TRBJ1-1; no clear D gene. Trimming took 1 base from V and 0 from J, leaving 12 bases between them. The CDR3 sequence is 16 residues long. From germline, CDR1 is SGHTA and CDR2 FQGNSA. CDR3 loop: CASSLVRAGVNTEAFF. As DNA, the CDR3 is TGTGCCAGCAGCTTAGTCCGTGCAGGTGTGAACACTGAAGCTTTCTTT. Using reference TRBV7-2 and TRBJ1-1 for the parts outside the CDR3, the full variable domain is GAGVSQSPSNKVTEKGKDVELRCDPISGHTALYWYRQSLGQGLEFLIYFQGNSAPDKSGLPSDRFSAERTGGSVSTLTIQRTQQEDSAVYLCASSLVRAGVNTEAFFGQGTRLTVV.

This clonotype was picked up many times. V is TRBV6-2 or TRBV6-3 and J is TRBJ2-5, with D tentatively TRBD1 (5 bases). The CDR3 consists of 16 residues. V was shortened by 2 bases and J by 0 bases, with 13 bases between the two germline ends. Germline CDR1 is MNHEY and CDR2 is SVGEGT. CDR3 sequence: CASSYRPTGYQETQYF. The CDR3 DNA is TGTGCCAGCAGTTACAGGCCCACAGGTTACCAAGAGACCCAGTACTTC.